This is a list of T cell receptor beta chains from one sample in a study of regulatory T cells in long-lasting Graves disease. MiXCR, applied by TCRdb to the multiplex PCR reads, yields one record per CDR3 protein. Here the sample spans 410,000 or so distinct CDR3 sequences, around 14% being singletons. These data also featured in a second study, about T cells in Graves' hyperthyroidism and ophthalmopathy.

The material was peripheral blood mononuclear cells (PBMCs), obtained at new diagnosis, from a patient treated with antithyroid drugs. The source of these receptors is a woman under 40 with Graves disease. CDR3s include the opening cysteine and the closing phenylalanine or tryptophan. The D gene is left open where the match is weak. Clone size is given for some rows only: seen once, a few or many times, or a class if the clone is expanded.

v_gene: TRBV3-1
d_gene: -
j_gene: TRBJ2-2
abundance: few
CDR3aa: CASSPPSIKSGELFF
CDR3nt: TGTGCCAGCAGCCCCCCCTCGATAAAATCCGGGGAGCTGTTTTTT

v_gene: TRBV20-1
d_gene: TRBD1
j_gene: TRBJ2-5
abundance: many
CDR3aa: CSVDGQVVETQYF
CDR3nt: TGCAGTGTGGATGGACAGGTCGTCGAGACCCAGTACTTC

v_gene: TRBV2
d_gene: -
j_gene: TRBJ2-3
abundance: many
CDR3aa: CASSELAASTDTQYF
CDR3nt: TGTGCCAGCAGTGAGTTAGCGGCTAGCACAGATACGCAGTATTTT

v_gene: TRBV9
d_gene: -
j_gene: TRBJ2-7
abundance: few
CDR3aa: CASSVAGDTSSYEQYF
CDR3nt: TGTGCCAGCAGCGTTGCAGGGGACACCAGCTCCTACGAGCAGTACTTC

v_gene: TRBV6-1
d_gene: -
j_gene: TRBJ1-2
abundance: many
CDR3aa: CASRNRLYGYTF
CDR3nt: TGTGCCAGCAGAAACAGGCTCTATGGCTACACCTTC

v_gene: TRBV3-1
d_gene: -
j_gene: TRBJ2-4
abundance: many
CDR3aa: CASSQAPVVAKNIQYF
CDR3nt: TGTGCCAGCAGCCAAGCACCCGTTGTAGCCAAAAACATTCAGTACTTC

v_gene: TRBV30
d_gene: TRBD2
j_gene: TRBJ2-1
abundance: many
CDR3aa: CAWMSGRGYNEQFF
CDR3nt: TGTGCCTGGATGAGCGGGAGAGGGTACAATGAGCAGTTCTTC

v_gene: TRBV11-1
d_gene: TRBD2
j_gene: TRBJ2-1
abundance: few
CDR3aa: CASSLRLAGDLSYNEQFF
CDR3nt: TGTGCCAGCAGCTTAAGGCTAGCGGGAGATTTATCCTACAATGAGCAGTTCTTC

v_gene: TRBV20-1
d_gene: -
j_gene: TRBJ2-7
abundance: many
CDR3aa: CSAGVVGVTYEQYF
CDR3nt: TGCAGTGCTGGGGTTGTGGGAGTGACCTACGAGCAGTACTTC

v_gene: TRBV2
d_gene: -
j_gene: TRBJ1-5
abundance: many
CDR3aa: CASSAPTQPQHF
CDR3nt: TGTGCCAGCAGTGCACCGACCCAGCCCCAGCATTTT

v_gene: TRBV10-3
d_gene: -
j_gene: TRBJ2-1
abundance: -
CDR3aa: CAISEGGRSSYNEQFF
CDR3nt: TGTGCCATCAGTGAGGGGGGGCGGAGCTCCTACAATGAGCAGTTCTTC

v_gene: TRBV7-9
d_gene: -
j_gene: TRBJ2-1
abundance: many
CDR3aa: CASSLVGPSYNEQFF
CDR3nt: TGTGCCAGCAGCTTAGTTGGTCCCTCCTACAATGAGCAGTTCTTC

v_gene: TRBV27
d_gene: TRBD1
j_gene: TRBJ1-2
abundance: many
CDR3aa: CASSPAATGNYGYTF
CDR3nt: TGTGCCAGCAGTCCGGCGGCGACAGGGAACTATGGCTACACCTTC

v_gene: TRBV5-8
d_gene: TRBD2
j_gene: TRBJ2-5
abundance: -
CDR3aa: CASSLGTSGSVDSVYQETQYF
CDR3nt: TGTGCCAGCAGCTTGGGGACTAGCGGGAGCGTGGACTCTGTGTACCAAGAGACCCAGTACTTC

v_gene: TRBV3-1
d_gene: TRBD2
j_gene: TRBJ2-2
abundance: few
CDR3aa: CASSQEPRWGSGSHTGELFF
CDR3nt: TGTGCCAGCAGCCAAGAACCCAGATGGGGCAGCGGGAGTCACACCGGGGAGCTGTTTTTT

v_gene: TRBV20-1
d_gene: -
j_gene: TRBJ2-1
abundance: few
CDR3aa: CSASRLAHNEQFF
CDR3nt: TGCAGTGCTAGTCGGCTAGCTCACAATGAGCAGTTCTTC

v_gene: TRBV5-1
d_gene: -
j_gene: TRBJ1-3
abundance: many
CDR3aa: CASSIDSSGNTIYF
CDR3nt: TGCGCCAGCAGCATTGACAGCTCTGGAAACACCATATATTTT

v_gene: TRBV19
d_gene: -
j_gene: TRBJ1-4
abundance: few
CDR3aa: CASSSQGGREKLFF
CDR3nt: TGTGCCAGTAGCAGCCAGGGAGGTCGGGAAAAACTGTTTTTT

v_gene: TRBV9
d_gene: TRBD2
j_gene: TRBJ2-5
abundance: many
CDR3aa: CASSVVPSGSQETQYF
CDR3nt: TGTGCCAGCAGCGTAGTTCCTAGCGGGAGTCAAGAGACCCAGTACTTC

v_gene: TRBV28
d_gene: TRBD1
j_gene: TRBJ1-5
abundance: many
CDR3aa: CASNQGGQLNQPQHF
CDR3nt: TGTGCCAGCAACCAAGGGGGCCAGCTCAATCAGCCCCAGCATTTT

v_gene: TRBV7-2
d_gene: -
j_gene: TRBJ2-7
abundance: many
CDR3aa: CASSLDGYPAEQYF
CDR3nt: TGTGCCAGCAGCTTAGACGGATACCCCGCAGAGCAGTACTTC

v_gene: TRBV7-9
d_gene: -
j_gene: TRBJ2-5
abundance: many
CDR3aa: CASSTRTQETQYF
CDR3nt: TGTGCCAGCAGCACAAGAACTCAAGAGACCCAGTACTTC

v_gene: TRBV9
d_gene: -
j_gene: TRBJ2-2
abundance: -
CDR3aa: CASSALAQNTGELFF
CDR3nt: TGTGCCAGCAGCGCTCTAGCACAGAACACCGGGGAGCTGTTTTTT

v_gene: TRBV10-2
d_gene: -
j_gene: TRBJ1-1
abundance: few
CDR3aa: CASNPDNSGTEAFF
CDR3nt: TGCGCCAGCAACCCTGACAACTCGGGCACTGAAGCTTTCTTT

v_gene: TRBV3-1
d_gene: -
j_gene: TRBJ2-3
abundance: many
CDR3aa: CASSQWSAMGTDTQYF
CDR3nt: TGTGCCAGCAGCCAATGGTCGGCGATGGGCACAGATACGCAGTATTTT

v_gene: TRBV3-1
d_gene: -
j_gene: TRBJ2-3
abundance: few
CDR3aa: CASSHPWGLGGFGTDTQYF
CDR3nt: TGTGCCAGCAGCCACCCTTGGGGTCTAGGGGGTTTTGGCACAGATACGCAGTATTTT

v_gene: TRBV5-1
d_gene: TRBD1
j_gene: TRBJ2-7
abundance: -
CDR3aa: CASSLDPTGLWVSTSEQYF
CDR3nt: TGCGCCAGCAGCTTGGACCCGACAGGGCTTTGGGTCTCCACTTCCGAGCAGTACTTC

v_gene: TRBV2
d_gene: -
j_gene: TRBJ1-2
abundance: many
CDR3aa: CASSEQGNYGYTF
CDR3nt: TGTGCCAGCAGTGAGCAGGGTAACTATGGCTACACCTTC

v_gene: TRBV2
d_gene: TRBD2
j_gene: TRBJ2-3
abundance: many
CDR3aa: CASSVERGLEVWDTQYF
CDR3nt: TGTGCCAGCAGTGTGGAGCGAGGACTAGAAGTATGGGATACGCAGTATTTT

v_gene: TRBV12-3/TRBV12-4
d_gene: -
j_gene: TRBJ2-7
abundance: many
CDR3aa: CASSLSGSGPYEQYF
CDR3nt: TGTGCCAGCAGTTTGAGTGGCAGCGGGCCCTACGAGCAGTACTTC